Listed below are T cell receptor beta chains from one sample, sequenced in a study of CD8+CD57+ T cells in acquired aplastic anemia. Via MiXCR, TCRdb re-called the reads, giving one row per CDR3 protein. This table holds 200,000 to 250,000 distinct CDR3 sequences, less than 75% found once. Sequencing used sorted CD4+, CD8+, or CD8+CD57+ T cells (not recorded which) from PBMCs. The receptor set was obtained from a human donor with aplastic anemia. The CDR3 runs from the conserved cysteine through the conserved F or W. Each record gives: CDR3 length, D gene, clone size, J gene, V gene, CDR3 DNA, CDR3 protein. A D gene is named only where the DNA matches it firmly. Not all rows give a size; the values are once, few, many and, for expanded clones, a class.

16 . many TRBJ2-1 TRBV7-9 TGTGCCAGCAGCTTAATCGGGGAGAGCTCCTACAATGAGCAGTTCTTC CASSLIGESSYNEQFF
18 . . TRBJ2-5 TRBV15 TGTGCCACCAGCAGAGCCGAAAACCAAAGGGGGGCAAGAGAGACCCAGTACTTC CATSRAENQRGARETQYF
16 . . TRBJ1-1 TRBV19 TGTGCCAGCAGTGAAGGAATTGAAGGGCCGAACACTGAAGCTTTCTTT CASSEGIEGPNTEAFF
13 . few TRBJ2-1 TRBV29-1 TGCAGCGTTCTAGGTGATCTCTACAATGAGCAGTTCTTC CSVLGDLYNEQFF
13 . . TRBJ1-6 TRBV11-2 TGTGCCAGCAGCTTAGCCGCCGGGGGGCTCCTCCACTTT CASSLAAGGLLHF
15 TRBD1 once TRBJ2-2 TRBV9 TGTGCCAGCAGCCCCGGACAGGGGACAACCGGGGAGCTGTCTTTT CASSPGQGTTGELSF
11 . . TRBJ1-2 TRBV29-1 TGCAGCGTTGAAGATATGTGGGGGAACACCTTC CSVEDMWGNTF
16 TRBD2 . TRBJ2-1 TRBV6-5 TGTGCCAGCACCAGGACTAGCGGCACCTTGGGGTCTGAGCAGTTCTTC CASTRTSGTLGSEQFF
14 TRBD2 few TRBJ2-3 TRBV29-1 TGCAGCGTTGACGCGGGAGGGGGCACAGATACGCAGTATTTT CSVDAGGGTDTQYF
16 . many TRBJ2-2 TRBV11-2 TGTGCCAGCAGTTCTCATCGGGACCTCAACACCGGGGAGCTGTTTTTT CASSSHRDLNTGELFF
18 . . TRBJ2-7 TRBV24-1 TGTGCCACCAGTGCCGAAAGCTGGGGGCAGGGCACCGCCTACGAGCAGTACTTC CATSAESWGQGTAYEQYF
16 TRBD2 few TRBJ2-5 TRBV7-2 TGTGCCAGCAGCTCGGGACTAGCGGGGTTGATCGAGGCCCAGTACTTC CASSSGLAGLIEAQYF
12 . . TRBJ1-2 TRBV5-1 TGCGCCAGCAGCTCCACAGGGAACGGGCTTACCTTC CASSSTGNGLTF
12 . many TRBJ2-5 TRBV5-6 TGTGCCAGCAGCTTGGATGGGGAGACCCAGTACTTC CASSLDGETQYF
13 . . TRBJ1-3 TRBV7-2 TGTGCCAGCAGCTTATCAAAGTTAAACACCATATATTTT CASSLSKLNTIYF
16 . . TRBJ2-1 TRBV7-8 TGTGCCAGCAGCTTAGTTACGGGGGCCGGTGTGGATGAGCAGTTCTTC CASSLVTGAGVDEQFF
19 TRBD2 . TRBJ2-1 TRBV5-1 TGCGCCAGCAGCTTGGCCGGGACTAGCGGGCAAAAATTTTCTGATGAGCAGTTCTTC CASSLAGTSGQKFSDEQFF
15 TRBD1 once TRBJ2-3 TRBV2 TGTGCCAGCAGCGGGACAGGGATTAGCACAGATACGCAGTATTTT CASSGTGISTDTQYF
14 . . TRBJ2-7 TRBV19 TGTGCCAGTAGTATACGGGCGGGGTTCTACGAGCAGTACTTC CASSIRAGFYEQYF
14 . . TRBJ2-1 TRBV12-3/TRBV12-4 TGTGCCAGCAGTTTGGGGGGCATGTGGAATGAGCAGTTCTTC CASSLGGMWNEQFF
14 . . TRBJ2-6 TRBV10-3 TGTGCCATCAGACCGAGCTCTGGGGCCAACGTCCTGACTTTC CAIRPSSGANVLTF
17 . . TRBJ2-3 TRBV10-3 TGTGCCATCAGTGAGTCGCACTCCCCGACTAGCACAGATACGCAGTATTTT CAISESHSPTSTDTQYF
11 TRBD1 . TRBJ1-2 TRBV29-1 TGCAGCGTTGACCGACAGGGTGGCTACACCTTC CSVDRQGGYTF
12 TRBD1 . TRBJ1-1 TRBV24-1 TGTGCCACTATAGACAGGGGCACTGAAGCTTTCTTT CATIDRGTEAFF
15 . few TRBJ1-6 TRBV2 TGTGCCAGCAGAGCACAACAGGGATGGAATTCACCCCTCCACTTT CASRAQQGWNSPLHF
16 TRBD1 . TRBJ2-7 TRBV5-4 TGTGCCAGCAGCACGAGGACAGGAGCTTCCTTTTACGAGCAGTACTTC CASSTRTGASFYEQYF
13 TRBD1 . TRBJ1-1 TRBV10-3 TGTGCCATCGGTGGAGACAGGGACACTGAAGCTTTCTTT CAIGGDRDTEAFF
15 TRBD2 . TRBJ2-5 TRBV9 TGTGCCAGCAGTGGGGGTAGCGGGGGTCGAGAGACCCAGTACTTC CASSGGSGGRETQYF
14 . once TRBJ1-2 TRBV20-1 TGCAGTGCTCTCCCCACCGCGGGGGTTTTCGGCTACACCTTC CSALPTAGVFGYTF
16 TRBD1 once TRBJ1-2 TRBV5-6 TGTGCCAGCAGCTCCTCCGGGACAGCCCTCCGGTGGGGCTACACCTTC CASSSSGTALRWGYTF
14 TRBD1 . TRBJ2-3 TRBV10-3 TGTGCCGTGACGAGACAGGGACGCACAGATACGCAGTATTTT CAVTRQGRTDTQYF
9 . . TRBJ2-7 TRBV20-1 TGCAGCGCTAGGGTGGGGGGCTACTTC CSARVGGYF
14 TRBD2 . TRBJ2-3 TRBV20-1 TGCAGTGCCCCGGGACTAGCGATCTCAGATACGCAGTATTTT CSAPGLAISDTQYF
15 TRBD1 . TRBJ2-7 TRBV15 TGTGCCACCAGAGACAGACAGGGAATAACCTACGAGCAGTACTTC CATRDRQGITYEQYF
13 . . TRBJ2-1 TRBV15 TGTGCCACCAGCTTAAGTGGGGTCTATGAGCAGTTCTTC CATSLSGVYEQFF
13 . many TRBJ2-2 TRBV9 TGTGCCAGCAGCAGAAACAGGGCCGGGGAGCTGTTTTTT CASSRNRAGELFF
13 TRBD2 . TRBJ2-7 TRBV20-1 TGCAGTGCTACAGCGGGATTAAACTACGAGCAGTACTTC CSATAGLNYEQYF
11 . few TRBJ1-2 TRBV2 TGTGCCAGCGGTAGGGGGGATGGCTACACCTTC CASGRGDGYTF
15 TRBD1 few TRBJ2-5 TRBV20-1 TGCAGTGCTAGTCCCGGGACAGGGGGCAAGGAGACCCAGTACTTC CSASPGTGGKETQYF
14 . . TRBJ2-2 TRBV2 TGTGCCAGCAGGAATGGCCAGTACACCGGGGAGCTGTTTTTT CASRNGQYTGELFF
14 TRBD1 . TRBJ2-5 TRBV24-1 TGTGCCACCAGTGATTTAGACAGGGGGGAGACCCAGTACTTC CATSDLDRGETQYF
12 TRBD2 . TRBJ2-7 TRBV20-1 TGCAGTGCTCGCGGGAGGATCGACGAGCAGTACTTC CSARGRIDEQYF
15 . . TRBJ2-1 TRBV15 TGTGCCACCAGCAGAGGCGGGGGCGCCTACAATGAGCAGTTCTTC CATSRGGGAYNEQFF
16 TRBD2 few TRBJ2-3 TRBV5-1 TGCGCCAGCAGCTTGAGGCTAGCGGGGGGGAAGGATACGCAGTATTTT CASSLRLAGGKDTQYF
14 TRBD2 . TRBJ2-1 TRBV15 TGTGCCACCATCACTAGCGGAAACTACAATGAGCAGTTCTTC CATITSGNYNEQFF
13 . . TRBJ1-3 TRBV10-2 TGCGCCAGCAGCGTGACATCTGGAAACACCATATATTTT CASSVTSGNTIYF
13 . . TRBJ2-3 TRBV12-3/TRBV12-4 TGTGCCAGCAGCCGACGTGGGGAAGATACGCAGTATTTT CASSRRGEDTQYF
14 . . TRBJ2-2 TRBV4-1 TGCGCCAGCAGCCAAGACCGCGGAACCGGGGAGCTGTTTTTT CASSQDRGTGELFF
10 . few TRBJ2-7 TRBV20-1 TGCAGTGCTAAGTCCTACGAGCAGTACTTC CSAKSYEQYF
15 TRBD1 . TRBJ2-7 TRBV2 TGTGCCAGCAGTGAAGTGGGGACAGACTCCTACGAGCAGTACTTC CASSEVGTDSYEQYF
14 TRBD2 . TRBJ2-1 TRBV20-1 TGCAGTGCTAGCTATAGCGGGGGGGCGGGAGAGCAGTTCTTC CSASYSGGAGEQFF
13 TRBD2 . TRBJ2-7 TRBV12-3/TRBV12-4 TGTGCCAGCAGCTCCACTAGCGGGGACGAGCAGTACTTC CASSSTSGDEQYF
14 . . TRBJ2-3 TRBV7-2 TGTGCCAGCAGCTGGGTTGGGGACACAGATACGCAGTATTTT CASSWVGDTDTQYF
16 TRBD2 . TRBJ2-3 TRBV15 TGTGCCACCAGCAGACCTAGCGGGATAAGCACAGATACGCAGTATTTT CATSRPSGISTDTQYF
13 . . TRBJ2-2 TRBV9 TGTGCCAGCACGTTATCGAACACCGGGGAGCTGTTTTTT CASTLSNTGELFF
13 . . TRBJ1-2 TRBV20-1 TGCAGTGCTAGCCAGGGACGGGACTATGGCTACACCTTC CSASQGRDYGYTF
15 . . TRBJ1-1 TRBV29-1 TGCAGCGTTGAACCCAGGGGAAATCTGAACACTGAAGCTTTCTTT CSVEPRGNLNTEAFF
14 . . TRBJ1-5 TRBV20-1 TGCAGTGCTACAGGACACTTTAGCAATCAGCCCCAGCATTTT CSATGHFSNQPQHF
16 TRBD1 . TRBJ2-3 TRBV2 TGTGCCAGCAGCTCCGTTGAGACAGGGAGCTGGGATACGCAGTATTTT CASSSVETGSWDTQYF